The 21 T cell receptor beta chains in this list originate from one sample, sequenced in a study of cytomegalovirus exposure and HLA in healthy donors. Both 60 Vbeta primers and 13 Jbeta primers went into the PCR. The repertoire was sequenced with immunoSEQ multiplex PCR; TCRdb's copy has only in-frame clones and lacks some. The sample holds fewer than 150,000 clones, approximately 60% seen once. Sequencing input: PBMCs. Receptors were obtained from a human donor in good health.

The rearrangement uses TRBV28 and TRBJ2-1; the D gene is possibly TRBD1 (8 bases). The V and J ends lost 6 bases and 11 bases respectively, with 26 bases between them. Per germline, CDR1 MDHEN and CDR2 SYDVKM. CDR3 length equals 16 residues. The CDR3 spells CASRHRQGRVGKKQFF. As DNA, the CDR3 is TGTGCCAGCAGGCACCGACAGGGGAGGGTGGGGAAAAAGCAGTTCTTC.

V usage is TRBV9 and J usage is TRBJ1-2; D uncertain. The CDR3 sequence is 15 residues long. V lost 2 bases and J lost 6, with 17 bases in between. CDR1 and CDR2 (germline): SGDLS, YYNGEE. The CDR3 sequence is CASSVTGSGLDGYTF. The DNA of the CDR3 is TGTGCCAGCAGCGTCACGGGATCGGGGTTGGATGGCTACACCTTC.

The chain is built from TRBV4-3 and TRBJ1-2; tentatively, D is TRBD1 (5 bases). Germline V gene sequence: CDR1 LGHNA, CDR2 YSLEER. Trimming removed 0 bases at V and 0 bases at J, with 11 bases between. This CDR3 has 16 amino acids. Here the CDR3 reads CASSQDPGNPNYGYTF. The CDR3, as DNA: TGCGCCAGCAGCCAAGATCCAGGGAATCCTAACTATGGCTACACCTTC.

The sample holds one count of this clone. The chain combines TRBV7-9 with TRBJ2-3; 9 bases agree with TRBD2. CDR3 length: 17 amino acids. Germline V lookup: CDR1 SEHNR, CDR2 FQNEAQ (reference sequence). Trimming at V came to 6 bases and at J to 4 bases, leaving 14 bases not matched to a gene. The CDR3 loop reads CASSRKLAGQSPDTQYF. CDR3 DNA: TGTGCCAGCAGTCGAAAACTAGCGGGCCAATCCCCAGATACGCAGTATTTT.

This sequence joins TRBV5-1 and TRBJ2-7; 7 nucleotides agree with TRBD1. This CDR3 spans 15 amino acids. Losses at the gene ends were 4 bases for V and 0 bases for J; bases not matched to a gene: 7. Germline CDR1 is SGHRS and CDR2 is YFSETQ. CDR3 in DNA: TGCGCCAGCAGCCCCACTGGGACAGCCTCCTACGAGCAGTACTTC. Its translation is CASSPTGTASYEQYF.

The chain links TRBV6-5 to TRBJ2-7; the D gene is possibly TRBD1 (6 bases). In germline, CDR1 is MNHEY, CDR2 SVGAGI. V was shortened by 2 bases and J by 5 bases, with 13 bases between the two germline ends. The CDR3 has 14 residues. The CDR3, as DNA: TGTGCCAGCAGTTACCAAAAACAGGGCCACGAGCAGTACTTC. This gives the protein CASSYQKQGHEQYF.

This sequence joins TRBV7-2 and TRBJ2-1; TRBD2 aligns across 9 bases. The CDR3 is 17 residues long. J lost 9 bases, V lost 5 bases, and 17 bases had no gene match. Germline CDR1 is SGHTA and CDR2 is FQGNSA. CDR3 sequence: CASSVGRGSGSRIEQFF. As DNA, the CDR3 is TGTGCCAGCAGCGTCGGTCGGGGTAGCGGGAGTCGTATTGAGCAGTTCTTC.

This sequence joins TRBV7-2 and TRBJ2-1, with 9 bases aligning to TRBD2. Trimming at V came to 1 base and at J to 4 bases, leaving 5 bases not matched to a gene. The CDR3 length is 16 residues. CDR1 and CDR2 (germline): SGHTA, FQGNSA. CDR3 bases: TGTGCCAGCAGCTTAGAAGGGACTAGCAGATACAATGAGCAGTTCTTC. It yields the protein CASSLEGTSRYNEQFF.

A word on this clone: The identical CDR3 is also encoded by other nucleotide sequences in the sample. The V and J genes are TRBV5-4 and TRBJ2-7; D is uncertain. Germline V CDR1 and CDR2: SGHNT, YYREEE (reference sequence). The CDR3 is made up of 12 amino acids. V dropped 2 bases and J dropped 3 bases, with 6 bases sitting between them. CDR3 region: CASSFGGYEQYF. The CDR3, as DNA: TGTGCCAGCAGCTTCGGCGGCTACGAGCAGTACTTC. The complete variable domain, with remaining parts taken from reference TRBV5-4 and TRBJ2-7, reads ETGVTQSPTHLIKTRGQQVTLRCSSQSGHNTVSWYQQALGQGPQFIFQYYREEENGRGNFPPRFSGLQFPNYSSELNVNALELDDSALYLCASSFGGYEQYFGPGTRLTVT.

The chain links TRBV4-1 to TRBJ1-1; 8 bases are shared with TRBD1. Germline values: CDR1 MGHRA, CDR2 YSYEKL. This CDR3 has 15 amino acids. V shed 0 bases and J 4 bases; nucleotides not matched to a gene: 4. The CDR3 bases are TGCGCCAGCAGCCAAGATGGACAGGGATCCACTGAAGCTTTCTTT. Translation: CASSQDGQGSTEAFF.

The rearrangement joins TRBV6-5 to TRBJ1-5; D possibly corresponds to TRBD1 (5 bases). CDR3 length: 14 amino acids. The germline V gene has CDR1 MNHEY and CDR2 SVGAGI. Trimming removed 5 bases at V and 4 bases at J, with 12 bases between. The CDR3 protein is CASSVPGGNQPQHF. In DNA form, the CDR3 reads TGTGCCAGCAGTGTACCCGGGGGAAATCAGCCCCAGCATTTT.

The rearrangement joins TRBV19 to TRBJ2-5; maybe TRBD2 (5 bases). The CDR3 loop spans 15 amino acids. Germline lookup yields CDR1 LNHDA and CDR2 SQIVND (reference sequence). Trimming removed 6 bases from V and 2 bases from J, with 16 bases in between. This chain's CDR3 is CASRREPTPQETQYF. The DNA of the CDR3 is TGTGCCAGTAGAAGGGAGCCGACCCCTCAAGAGACCCAGTACTTC.

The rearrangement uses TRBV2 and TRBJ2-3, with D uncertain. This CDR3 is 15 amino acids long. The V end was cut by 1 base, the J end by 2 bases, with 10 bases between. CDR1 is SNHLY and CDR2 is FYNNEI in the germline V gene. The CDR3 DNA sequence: TGTGCCAGCAGTGAAGGGGCTCCTGCCACAGATACGCAGTATTTT. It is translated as CASSEGAPATDTQYF.

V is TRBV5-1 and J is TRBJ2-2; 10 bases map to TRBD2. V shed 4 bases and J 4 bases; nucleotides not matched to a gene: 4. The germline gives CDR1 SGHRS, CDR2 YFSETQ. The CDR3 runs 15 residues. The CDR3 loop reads CASSLAGVATGELFF. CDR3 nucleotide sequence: TGCGCCAGCAGCCTAGCGGGAGTGGCCACCGGGGAGCTGTTTTTT.

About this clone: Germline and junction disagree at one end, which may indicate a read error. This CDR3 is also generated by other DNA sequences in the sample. This chain's CDR3 is CASSLGTGGNQPQHF. The CDR3 DNA reads TGTGCCAGCAGTTTAGGGACAGGGGGCAACCAGCCCCAGCATTTT. The chain carries TRBV27 and TRBJ1-5, with 12 bases aligning to TRBD1. Per germline, CDR1 MNHEY and CDR2 SMNVEV (reference sequence). This CDR3 is built from 15 residues.

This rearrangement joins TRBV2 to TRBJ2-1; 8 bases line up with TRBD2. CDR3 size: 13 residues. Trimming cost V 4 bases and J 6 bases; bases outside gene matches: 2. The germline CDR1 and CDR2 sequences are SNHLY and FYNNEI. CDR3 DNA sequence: TGTGCCAGCAGTGGGACTAGCTTCAATGAGCAGTTCTTC. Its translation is CASSGTSFNEQFF.

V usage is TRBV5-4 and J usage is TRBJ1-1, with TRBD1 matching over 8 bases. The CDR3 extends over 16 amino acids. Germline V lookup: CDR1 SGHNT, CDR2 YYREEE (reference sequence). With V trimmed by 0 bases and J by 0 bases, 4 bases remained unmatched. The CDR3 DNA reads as TGTGCCAGCAGCTTGGAGGCAGGGGGCTTGAACACTGAAGCTTTCTTT. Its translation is CASSLEAGGLNTEAFF.

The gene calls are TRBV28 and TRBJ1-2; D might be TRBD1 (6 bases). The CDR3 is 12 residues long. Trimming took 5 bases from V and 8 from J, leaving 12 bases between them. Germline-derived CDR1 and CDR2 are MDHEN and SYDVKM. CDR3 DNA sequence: TGTGCCAGCAGTGCCCCAAGGGGGGGCTACACCTTC. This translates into CASSAPRGGYTF.

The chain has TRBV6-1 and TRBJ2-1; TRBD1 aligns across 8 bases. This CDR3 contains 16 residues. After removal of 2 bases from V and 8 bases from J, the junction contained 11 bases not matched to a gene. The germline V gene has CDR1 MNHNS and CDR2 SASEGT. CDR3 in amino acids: CASSEFRTGNNDEQFF. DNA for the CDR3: TGTGCCAGCAGTGAATTCCGGACAGGGAATAACGATGAGCAGTTCTTC.

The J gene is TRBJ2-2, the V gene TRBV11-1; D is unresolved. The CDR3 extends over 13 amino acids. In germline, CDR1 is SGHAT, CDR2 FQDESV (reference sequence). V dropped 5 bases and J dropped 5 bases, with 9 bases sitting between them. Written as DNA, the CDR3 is TGTGCCAGCAGCGCCGGGTTTACCGGGGAGCTGTTTTTT. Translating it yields CASSAGFTGELFF.

The CDR3, as DNA: TGCGCCAGCAGCTTGGATGGGGGCCGCTCCTACGAGCAGTACTTC. Translating it yields CASSLDGGRSYEQYF. The chain recombines TRBV5-1 with TRBJ2-7, with a possible D match to TRBD1 (6 bases). The CDR3 loop spans 15 amino acids. CDR1 is SGHRS, CDR2 YFSETQ, per germline. Trimming took 0 bases from V and 0 from J, leaving 10 bases between them.